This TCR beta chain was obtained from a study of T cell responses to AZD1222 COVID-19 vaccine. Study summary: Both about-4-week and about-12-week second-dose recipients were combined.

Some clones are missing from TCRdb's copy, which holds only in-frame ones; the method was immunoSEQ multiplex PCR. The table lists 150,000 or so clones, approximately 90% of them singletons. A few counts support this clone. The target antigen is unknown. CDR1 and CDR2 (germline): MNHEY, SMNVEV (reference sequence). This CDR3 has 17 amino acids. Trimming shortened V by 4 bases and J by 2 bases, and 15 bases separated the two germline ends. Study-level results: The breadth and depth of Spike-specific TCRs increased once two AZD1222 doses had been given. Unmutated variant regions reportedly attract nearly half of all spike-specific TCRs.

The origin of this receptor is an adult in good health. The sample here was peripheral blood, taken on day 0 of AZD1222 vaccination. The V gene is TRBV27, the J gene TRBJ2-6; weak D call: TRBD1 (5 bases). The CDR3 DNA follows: TGTGCCAGCAGTTCAGGGCAGGGCCAACCTGGGGCCAACGTCCTGACTTTC. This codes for CASSSGQGQPGANVLTF.